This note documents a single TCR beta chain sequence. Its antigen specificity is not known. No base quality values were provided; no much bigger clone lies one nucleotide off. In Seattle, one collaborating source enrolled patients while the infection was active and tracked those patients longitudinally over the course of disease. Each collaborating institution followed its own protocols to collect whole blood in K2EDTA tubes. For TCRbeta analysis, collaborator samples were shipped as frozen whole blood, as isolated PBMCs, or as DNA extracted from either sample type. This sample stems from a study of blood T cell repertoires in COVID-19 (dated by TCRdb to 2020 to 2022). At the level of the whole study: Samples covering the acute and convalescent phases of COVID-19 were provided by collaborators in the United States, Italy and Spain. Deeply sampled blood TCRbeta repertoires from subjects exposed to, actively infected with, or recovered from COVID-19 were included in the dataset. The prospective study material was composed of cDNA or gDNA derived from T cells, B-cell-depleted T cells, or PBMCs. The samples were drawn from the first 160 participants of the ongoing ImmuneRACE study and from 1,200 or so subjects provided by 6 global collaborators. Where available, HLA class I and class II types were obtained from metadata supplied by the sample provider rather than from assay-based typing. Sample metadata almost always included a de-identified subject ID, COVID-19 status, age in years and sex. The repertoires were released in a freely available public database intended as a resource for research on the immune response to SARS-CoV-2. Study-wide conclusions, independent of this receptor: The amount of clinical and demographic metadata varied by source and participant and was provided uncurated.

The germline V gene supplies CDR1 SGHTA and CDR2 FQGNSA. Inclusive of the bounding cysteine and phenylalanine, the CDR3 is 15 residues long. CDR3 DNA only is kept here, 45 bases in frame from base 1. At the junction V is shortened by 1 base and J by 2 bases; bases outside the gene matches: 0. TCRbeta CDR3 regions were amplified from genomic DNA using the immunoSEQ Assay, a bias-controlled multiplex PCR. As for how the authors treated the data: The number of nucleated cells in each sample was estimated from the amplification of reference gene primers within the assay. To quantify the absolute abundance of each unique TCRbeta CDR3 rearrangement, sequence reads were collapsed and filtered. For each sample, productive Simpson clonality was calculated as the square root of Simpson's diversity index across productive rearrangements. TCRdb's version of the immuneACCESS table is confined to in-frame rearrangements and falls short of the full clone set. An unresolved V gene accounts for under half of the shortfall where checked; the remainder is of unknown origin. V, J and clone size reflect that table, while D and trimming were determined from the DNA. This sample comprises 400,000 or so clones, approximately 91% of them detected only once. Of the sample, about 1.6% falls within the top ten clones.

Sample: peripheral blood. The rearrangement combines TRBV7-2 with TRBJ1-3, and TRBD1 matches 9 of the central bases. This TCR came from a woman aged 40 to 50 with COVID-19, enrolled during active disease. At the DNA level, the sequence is TGTGCCAGCAGCTTAGACAGGGGGCCTGGAAACACCATATATTTT. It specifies CASSLDRGPGNTIYF. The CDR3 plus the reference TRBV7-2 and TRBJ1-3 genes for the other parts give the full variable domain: GAGVSQSPSNKVTEKGKDVELRCDPISGHTALYWYRQSLGQGLEFLIYFQGNSAPDKSGLPSDRFSAERTGGSVSTLTIQRTQQEDSAVYLCASSLDRGPGNTIYFGEGSWLTVV.